This note documents a single T cell receptor beta chain sequence. The age range of participants was about 18 to 100 years, with residence in around 22 US areas. In the source study's methods: Using reference gene primer amplification, nucleated cell counts were estimated. Measured with immunoSEQ multiplex PCR; TCRdb has only the in-frame clones, and not every one. From that table come the V and J calls and clone size; the DNA was used to work out D and trimming. The data show 200,000 to 250,000 clones, 75% to 90% seen once. The data derive from a study of blood T cell repertoires in COVID-19. The V gene's germline CDR1 is KGHSH and CDR2 LQKENI. The CDR3 length is 13 residues. V gave up 5 bases and J gave up 6 bases, with 11 bases separating them.

The gene calls are TRBV18 and TRBJ2-1; perhaps TRBD1 as D (5 bases). This clonotype was sampled from a man aged 25 to 40 who had recovered from COVID-19. The material sequenced was PBMCs or T cells enriched from blood (not recorded which). The CDR3 coding sequence is TGTGCCAGCTCAAAAAGTAGGGGCAATGAGCAGTTCTTC. Residues: CASSKSRGNEQFF. Supplemented by reference TRBV18 and TRBJ2-1, the full variable domain reads NAGVMQNPRHLVRRRGQEARLRCSPMKGHSHVYWYRQLPEEGLKFMVYLQKENIIDESGMPKERFSAEFPKEGPSILRIQQVVRGDSAAYFCASSKSRGNEQFFGPGTRLTVL.